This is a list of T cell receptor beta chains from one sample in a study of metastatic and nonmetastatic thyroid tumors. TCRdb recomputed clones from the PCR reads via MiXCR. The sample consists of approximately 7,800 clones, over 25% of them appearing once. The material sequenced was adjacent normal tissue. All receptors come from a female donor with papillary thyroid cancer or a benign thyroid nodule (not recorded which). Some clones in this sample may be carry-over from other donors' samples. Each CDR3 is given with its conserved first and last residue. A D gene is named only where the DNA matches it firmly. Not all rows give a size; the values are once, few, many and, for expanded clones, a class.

CASSRTSGSYEQYF,TGTGCCAGCAGCCGGACTAGCGGGAGTTACGAGCAGTACTTC,TRBV5-5,14,TRBD2,TRBJ2-7,once
CASSISDYGYTF,TGTGCCAGCAGCATTTCGGACTATGGCTACACCTTC,TRBV6-1,12,-,TRBJ1-2,large
CASGSYGGANEKLFF,TGTGCCAGCGGGAGCTACGGGGGAGCTAATGAAAAACTGTTTTTT,TRBV12-3/TRBV12-4,15,-,TRBJ1-4,medium-sized
CASSEFGVRGGYGYTF,TGTGCCAGCAGTGAATTCGGCGTGCGGGGGGGGTATGGCTACACCTTC,TRBV6-1,16,-,TRBJ1-2,-
CASTSGVIGEQYF,TGTGCCAGCACCTCAGGGGTGATTGGCGAGCAGTACTTC,TRBV2,13,-,TRBJ2-7,-
CASSQGLTGDYEQHF,TGTGCCAGCAGCCAAGGGCTAACGGGGGACTACGAGCAGCACTTC,TRBV3-1,15,TRBD2,TRBJ2-7,-
CSARDPRADYEQYF,TGCAGTGCTAGAGACCCCCGGGCGGACTACGAGCAGTACTTC,TRBV20-1,14,-,TRBJ2-7,medium-sized
CASSLGPSLGDTQYF,TGCGCCAGCAGCTTGGGACCTTCGCTAGGAGATACGCAGTATTTT,TRBV5-1,15,-,TRBJ2-3,medium-sized
CASSYRPGTGDPEQYF,TGTGCCAGCAGTTACCGACCCGGGACAGGGGATCCCGAGCAGTACTTC,TRBV6-2/TRBV6-3,16,TRBD1,TRBJ2-7,-
CASSASQRGETQYF,TGTGCCAGCAGCGCATCCCAGCGGGGAGAGACCCAGTACTTC,TRBV9,14,TRBD2,TRBJ2-5,-
CASSTEDWGEDTEAFF,TGTGCCAGCAGCACCGAAGATTGGGGGGAGGACACTGAAGCTTTCTTT,TRBV7-3,16,-,TRBJ1-1,-
CASSIGNNEQFF,TGTGCCAGTAGTATCGGGAACAATGAGCAGTTCTTC,TRBV19,12,-,TRBJ2-1,medium-sized
CASSYRLAAQETQYF,TGTGCCAGCAGTTACCGCCTAGCAGCCCAAGAGACCCAGTACTTC,TRBV6-5,15,-,TRBJ2-5,many
CASSLGQPYDTGELFF,TGTGCCAGCAGCTTAGGGCAACCGTATGACACCGGGGAGCTGTTTTTT,TRBV11-3,16,-,TRBJ2-2,-
CASSPNTRLALEYEQYF,TGTGCCAGCAGTCCCAATACTCGACTAGCCTTGGAATACGAGCAGTACTTC,TRBV28,17,TRBD2,TRBJ2-7,-
CASSPIRDTDTEAFF,TGTGCCAGCAGTCCCATTCGAGACACTGACACTGAAGCTTTCTTT,TRBV6-2/TRBV6-3,15,-,TRBJ1-1,-
CASSSYNEQFF,TGTGCCAGCAGTTCTTATAATGAGCAGTTCTTC,TRBV28,11,-,TRBJ2-1,medium-sized
CASSLSFTFSYEQYF,TGTGCCAGCAGTTTATCCTTTACCTTCTCCTACGAGCAGTACTTC,TRBV27,15,-,TRBJ2-7,medium-sized
CASSLGLASEQYF,TGTGCCAGCAGCTTAGGACTAGCAAGCGAGCAGTACTTC,TRBV11-2,13,TRBD2,TRBJ2-7,medium-sized
CASSLGGALTNSGANVLTF,TGTGCCAGCAGCTTAGGAGGTGCCCTAACGAACTCTGGGGCCAACGTCCTGACTTTC,TRBV11-2,19,-,TRBJ2-6,-
CSASGAYYYEQYF,TGCAGTGCTAGTGGAGCGTATTATTACGAGCAGTACTTT,TRBV20-1,13,-,TRBJ2-7,-
CSARGGLAVTTSTDTQYF,TGCAGTGCTCGCGGAGGACTAGCGGTAACCACTAGCACAGATACGCAGTATTTT,TRBV20-1,18,TRBD2,TRBJ2-3,-
CASSLSEGGYNERFF,TGTGCCAGCAGCCTTAGCGAAGGTGGTTACAATGAGCGGTTCTTC,TRBV6-1,15,-,TRBJ2-1,-
CASSLEAGANTGELFF,TGCGCCAGCAGCTTGGAAGCGGGGGCGAACACCGGGGAGCTGTTTTTT,TRBV5-1,16,TRBD2,TRBJ2-2,-
CASSFGRAKNIQYF,TGTGCCAGCAGTTTTGGCCGAGCCAAAAACATTCAGTACTTC,TRBV27,14,-,TRBJ2-4,medium-sized
CASIISGDRKNEQFF,TGTGCCAGCATCATTAGTGGGGACAGAAAGAATGAGCAGTTCTTC,TRBV13,15,TRBD1,TRBJ2-1,-
CACTREGGSGANVLTF,TGTGCATGTACCCGGGAGGGAGGATCTGGGGCCAACGTCCTGACTTTC,TRBV11-2,16,TRBD2,TRBJ2-6,-
CASSQGSSGLTDTQYF,TGCGCCAGCAGCCAAGGATCTAGCGGCTTGACAGATACGCAGTATTTT,TRBV4-3,16,TRBD2,TRBJ2-3,-
CASSQALLGRQYF,TGTGCCAGCAGCCAAGCCCTCTTGGGACGGCAGTACTTC,TRBV14,13,-,TRBJ2-7,-
CSARASPLVAQHF,TGCAGTGCTAGAGCCTCTCCCCTCGTGGCCCAGCATTTT,TRBV20-1,13,-,TRBJ1-5,-
CASSEGGCYTF,TGTGCCAGCAGTGAAGGGGGGTGCTACACCTTC,TRBV25-1,11,-,TRBJ1-2,-
CASSTMTGPNTGELFF,TGTGCCAGCAGCACTATGACAGGTCCGAACACCGGGGAGCTGTTTTTT,TRBV3-1,16,-,TRBJ2-2,many
CAISGSLATRETQYF,TGTGCCATCAGTGGATCTCTAGCTACTAGAGAGACCCAGTACTTC,TRBV10-3,15,-,TRBJ2-5,many